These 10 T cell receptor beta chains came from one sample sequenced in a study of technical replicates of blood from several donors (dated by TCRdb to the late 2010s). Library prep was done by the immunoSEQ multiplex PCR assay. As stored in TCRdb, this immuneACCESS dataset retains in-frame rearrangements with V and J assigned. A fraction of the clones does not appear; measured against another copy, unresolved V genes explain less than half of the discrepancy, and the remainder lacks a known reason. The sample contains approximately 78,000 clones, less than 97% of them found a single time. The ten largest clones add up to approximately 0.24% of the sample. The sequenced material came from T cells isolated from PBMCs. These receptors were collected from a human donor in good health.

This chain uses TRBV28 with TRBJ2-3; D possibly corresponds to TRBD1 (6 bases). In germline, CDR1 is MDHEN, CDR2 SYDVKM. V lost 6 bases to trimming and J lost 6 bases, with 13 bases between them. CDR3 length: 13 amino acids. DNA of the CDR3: TGTGCCAGCAGCTCCCGGGGACACGATACGCAGTATTTT. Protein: CASSSRGHDTQYF.

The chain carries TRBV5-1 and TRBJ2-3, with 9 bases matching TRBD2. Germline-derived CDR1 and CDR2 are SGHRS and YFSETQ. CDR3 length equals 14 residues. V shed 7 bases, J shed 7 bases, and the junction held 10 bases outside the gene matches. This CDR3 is CASRGSGSVNTQYF. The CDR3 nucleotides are TGCGCCAGCCGGGGTAGCGGGAGTGTAAATACGCAGTATTTT.

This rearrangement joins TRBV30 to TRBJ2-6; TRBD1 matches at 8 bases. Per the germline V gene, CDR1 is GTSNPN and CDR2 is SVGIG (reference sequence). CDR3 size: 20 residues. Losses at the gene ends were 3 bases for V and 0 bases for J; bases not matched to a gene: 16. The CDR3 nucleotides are TGTGCCTGGAGGGGCTCGAAATTTCAGGGGGCTGGCTCTGGGGCCAACGTCCTGACTTTC. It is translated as CAWRGSKFQGAGSGANVLTF.

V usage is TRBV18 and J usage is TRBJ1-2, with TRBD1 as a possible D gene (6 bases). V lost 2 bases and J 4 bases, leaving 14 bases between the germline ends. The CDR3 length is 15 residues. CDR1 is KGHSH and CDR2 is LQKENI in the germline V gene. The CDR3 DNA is TGTGCCAGCTCACCAGGGGCAGGGGCGAGCTATGGCTACACCTTC. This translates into CASSPGAGASYGYTF.

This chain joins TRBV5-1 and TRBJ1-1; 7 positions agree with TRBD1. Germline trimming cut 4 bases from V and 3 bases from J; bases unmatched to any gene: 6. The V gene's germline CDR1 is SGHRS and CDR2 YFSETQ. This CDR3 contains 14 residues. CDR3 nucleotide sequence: TGCGCCAGCAGCAGACAGGGTTTGGACACTGAAGCTTTCTTT. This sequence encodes CASSRQGLDTEAFF.

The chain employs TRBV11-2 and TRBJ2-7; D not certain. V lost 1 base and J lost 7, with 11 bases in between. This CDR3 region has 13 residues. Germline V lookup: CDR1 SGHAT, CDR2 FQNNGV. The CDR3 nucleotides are TGTGCCAGCAGCTTAGGTGTCTCGAGGGAGCAGTACTTC. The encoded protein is CASSLGVSREQYF.

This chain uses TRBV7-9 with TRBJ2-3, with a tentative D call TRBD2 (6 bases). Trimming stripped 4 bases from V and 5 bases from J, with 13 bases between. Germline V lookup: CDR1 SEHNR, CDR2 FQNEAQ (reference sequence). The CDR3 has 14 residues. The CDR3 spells CASSSSRTIDTQYF. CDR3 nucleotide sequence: TGTGCCAGCAGCTCAAGTCGGACTATAGATACGCAGTATTTT.

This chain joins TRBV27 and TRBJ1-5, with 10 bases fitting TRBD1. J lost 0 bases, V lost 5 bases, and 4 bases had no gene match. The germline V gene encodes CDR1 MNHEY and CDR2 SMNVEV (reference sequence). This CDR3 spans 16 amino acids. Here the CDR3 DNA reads TGTGCCAGCAGTCCCGACAGGGGGCATAGCAATCAGCCCCAGCATTTT. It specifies CASSPDRGHSNQPQHF.

CDR3 protein: CASSQLRTGTYEQYF. CDR3 in DNA: TGCGCCAGCAGCCAACTAAGGACAGGCACCTACGAGCAGTACTTC. The chain combines TRBV4-1 with TRBJ2-7; 7 nucleotides line up with TRBD1. The germline CDR1 and CDR2 sequences are MGHRA and YSYEKL. This CDR3 spans 15 amino acids. Germline trimming cut 2 bases from V and 2 bases from J; bases unmatched to any gene: 6.

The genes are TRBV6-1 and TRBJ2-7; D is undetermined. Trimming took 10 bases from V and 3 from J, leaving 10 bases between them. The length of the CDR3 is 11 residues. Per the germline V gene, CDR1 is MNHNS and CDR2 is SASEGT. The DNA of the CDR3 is TGTGCCACCGACTCCTACTACGAGCAGTACTTC. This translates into CATDSYYEQYF.